Sequencing of this T cell receptor (beta chain) was carried out in a study of regulatory T cells in long-lasting Graves disease (dated by TCRdb to about 2021). In the study overall: Antithyroid drugs had been taken for less than 3 months by newly diagnosed Graves' disease patients. The study was conducted in China and was registered as a clinical trial. Peripheral blood TCR sequencing and RNA sequencing compared persistent Graves' disease patients with newly diagnosed Graves' disease patients. A total of around 35 samples underwent TCR sequencing, from about 13 patients with persistent Graves' disease and 20 or so patients with newly diagnosed Graves' disease.

The time point label, read with the paper, signifies: newly diagnosed GD, antithyroid drugs for less than 3 months. RNA was extracted from PBMCs in TRIzol for both TCR sequencing and RNA sequencing. The diagnosis of Graves' disease followed American Thyroid Association guidelines. Recruitment of patients was carried out at an endocrinology department in Xi'an, China. Each patient gave approximately 9 milliliters of peripheral blood, collected in an EDTA anticoagulant tube. PBMCs were isolated by Ficoll Paque Plus density gradient separation without further T cell sorting. An Agilent 2100 Bioanalyzer and agarose gel were used to check RNA quality, and a NanoDrop 2000 was used to measure RNA concentration. This clonotype was detected only a few times. No antigen is known for it. No base-level quality is on record; no much larger clone is a single base apart. V loses 9 bases, J loses 1 base, and the germline ends lie 16 bases apart. The CDR3 covers 14 residues, taking in both the cysteine and the phenylalanine. The only DNA kept is the CDR3, 42 bases in frame from the first base. CDR1 and CDR2 (LNHDA, SQIVND) derive from the germline V gene (reference sequence).

Libraries were built with multiplex PCR. For sequencing, an Illumina HiSeq 4000 was employed. To build TCR beta libraries, CDR3 regions were amplified by Arm-PCR using iRepertoire HTBI primers. Before sequencing, the PCR products went through gel purification. On the authors' methods: Gene usage analysis of CDR3 amino acid clonotypes used the approximately 62 TRBV and around 14 TRBJ segments found across samples. Filtered high-quality paired reads were merged into contigs using COPE and FqMerger. Contigs were aligned with BLAST to IMGT TRBV, TRBD and TRBJ reference genes, and CDR3 was defined per IMGT. Any clonotype with a frequency above 0.1% was counted as a highly expanded clone. Shannon entropy served as the measure of repertoire diversity, while the Gini coefficient captured V-J evenness. Public clonotypes were defined as clonotypes shared by more than one individual. The public reads were quality trimmed at Q25 with fastp and then assembled into clones with MiXCR by TCRdb, keeping productive beta chains. Each CDR3 protein appears once, grouped with its most common genes and DNA. TCRdb, not the original authors, processed these V and J calls. Present in this sample are about 540,000 distinct CDR3 sequences, 13% of which were seen just once. The top ten clonotypes cover roughly 9.7% of the sample.

Results and caveats for the whole study, not just this receptor: Only the TCR beta chain was sequenced and analyzed. Persistent Graves' disease patients showed lower TCR Shannon entropy and fewer highly expanded clones than newly diagnosed patients, suggesting clonal expansion. More public clonotypes were shared among persistent patients (roughly 2,700) than among newly diagnosed patients (966). The authors noted that the small sample size was a limitation that may lower accuracy. TRBV28, TRBJ1-2 and TRBJ2-5 were preferentially used in persistent disease, while TRBV20-1 and TRBJ2-1 were favored in newly diagnosed disease. The study examined only peripheral blood because the primary lesion, thyroid tissue, could not be accessed.

These sequences were also reported in another study, on T cells in Graves' hyperthyroidism and ophthalmopathy. The second paper further reports: Stable Graves' hyperthyroidism was defined as the absence of progression to ophthalmopathy over 18 months of follow-up. Hyperthyroidism patients were aged 18 to 65 years and newly diagnosed, with disease duration of less than 2 months. The study excluded patients with uncontrolled infections, other autoimmune diseases, pregnancy or lactation. Clinical symptoms, serum thyroxine and TRAb, thyroid ultrasound, and orbital computed tomography formed the basis for the diagnoses. The TCR CDR3 was subjected to a first round of RT-PCR using the HTBI primer set and the Qiagen OneStep RT-PCR kit. Most expanded thyroid clonotypes (frequency above 0.001) were also detected in blood, a finding suggesting that blood repertoires may reflect thyroid immune responses. A 13 V-J signature model separated ophthalmopathy from stable hyperthyroidism, with approximately 86% sensitivity and roughly 82% specificity in cross-validation and 80%/75% in testing. In validation, the model predicted progression to ophthalmopathy a median of roughly six months before onset, with about 71% sensitivity and just under 75% specificity. A discovery cohort of about a hundred patients, about 40 with Graves' ophthalmopathy and under 60 with stable Graves' hyperthyroidism, was used to find distinguishing TCR V-J signatures. Whether ophthalmopathy could be predicted prospectively was tested in an independent validation cohort made up of approximately 19 hyperthyroidism patients plus 17 patients who later progressed to ophthalmopathy. The approximately 98 discovery patients were randomly divided into training and test sets at a 7:3 ratio. Thyroid tissue and blood T-cell repertoires from about six Graves' hyperthyroidism patients were also compared in the study. Following sampling, methimazole starting at 30 mg daily was given to hyperthyroidism patients, and high-dose intravenous methylprednisolone was given to ophthalmopathy patients. Libraries were constructed in a second round of multiplex PCR, after which size selection and purification were performed. The libraries were sequenced on an Illumina HiSeq2000 using paired-end 100 bp reads. SOAPnuke was used to process the raw data, throwing out any read that contained adapters or uncalled bases, had a mean Phred below 15, or lacked an exact constant-primer or identifier match. High-quality paired reads were merged with COPE v1.2.5, and unique nucleotide sequences were defined as clonotypes. MiTCR v1.1 was used to align the clonotypes against IMGT TRBV, TRBD and TRBJ reference segments. Analysis was restricted to V-J combinations with a frequency above 0.0001, which covered about 99% of repertoires. A TCS score was defined as the ratio between F50 (clonal expansion) and ExV (chaos), using BLOSUM62-based TCRdist between CDR3 peptides within each V-J. Welch's t-statistics and random forest reduced several hundred V-J features to 10 to 15, which were used in a naive Bayes classifier (R e1071). Sample size was not statistically predetermined, and investigators were not blinded to group allocation. The paper describes TCR Vbeta CDR3 sequencing of more than 120 peripheral blood samples, made up of roughly 40 ophthalmopathy patients, roughly 75 hyperthyroidism patients and 17 progressor patients.

The source is a man aged 30 to 45 with Graves disease. Donor details come from another sample of the same person, matched by shared clones. The specimen was peripheral blood mononuclear cells (PBMCs), collected at new diagnosis, from a patient treated with antithyroid drugs. The chain joins TRBV19 to TRBJ2-7; perhaps TRBD2 is the D gene, with 5 bases matching. In nucleotide form, the sequence is TGTGCCAGCCGGGGTCCCTTAGGATCCTACGAGCAGTACTTC. It translates to CASRGPLGSYEQYF. Full variable domain (CDR3 extended with the reference TRBV19 and TRBJ2-7 proteins): DGGITQSPKYLFRKEGQNVTLSCEQNLNHDAMYWYRQDPGQGLRLIYYSQIVNDFQKGDIAEGYSVSREKKESFPLTVTSAQKNPTAFYLCASRGPLGSYEQYFGPGTRLTVT.